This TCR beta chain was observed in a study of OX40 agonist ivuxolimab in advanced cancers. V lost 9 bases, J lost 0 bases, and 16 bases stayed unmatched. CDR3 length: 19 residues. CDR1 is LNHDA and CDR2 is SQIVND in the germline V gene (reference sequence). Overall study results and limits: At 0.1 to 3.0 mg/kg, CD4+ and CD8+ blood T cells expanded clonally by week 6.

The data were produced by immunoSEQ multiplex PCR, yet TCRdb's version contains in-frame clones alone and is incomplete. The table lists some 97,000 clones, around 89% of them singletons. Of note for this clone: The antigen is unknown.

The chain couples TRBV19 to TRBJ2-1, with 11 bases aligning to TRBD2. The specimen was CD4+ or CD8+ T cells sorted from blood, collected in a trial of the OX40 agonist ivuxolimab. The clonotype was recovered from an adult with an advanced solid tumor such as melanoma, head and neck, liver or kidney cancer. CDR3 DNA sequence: TGTGCCAGCTCCTACACCGGGACTAGCGGTGTGAGCTCCTACAATGAGCAGTTCTTC. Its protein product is CASSYTGTSGVSSYNEQFF.